This T cell receptor (beta chain) was found in a study of PD-L1 blockade in urothelial cancer. Turning to the study itself: Male sex and bladder-origin urothelial cancer were recorded for about 90% of the roughly 30 patients.

The table lists this clone with a few counts. Its antigen is not identified. Time point here: peripheral blood 6 weeks after treatment start. Metastatic or locally advanced urothelial carcinoma was present in the patients. Spiked synthetic TCR analogs estimated absolute template abundance per PCR. The table came from immunoSEQ multiplex PCR; TCRdb's copy has only in-frame clones and leaves some out. Here the sample spans 83,000 or so clones, 75% to 90% being singletons. Study-wide results and caveats: Better survival was predicted by below-median pretreatment blood TCR clonality.

The germline gives CDR1 SGHDN, CDR2 FVKESK. This CDR3 is 13 amino acids long. Trimming took off 4 bases at V and 10 bases at J, with 11 bases between the two ends. The rearrangement joins TRBV14 to TRBJ1-6; possibly TRBD1 for D (5 bases). Specimen: PBMCs, collected around atezolizumab (anti-PD-L1) treatment. The TCR originated in a man between 65 and 85 years old with urothelial cancer. The CDR3 coding sequence is TGTGCCAGCAGCCCCCTAGACAGATCACCCCTCCACTTT. This translates into CASSPLDRSPLHF.